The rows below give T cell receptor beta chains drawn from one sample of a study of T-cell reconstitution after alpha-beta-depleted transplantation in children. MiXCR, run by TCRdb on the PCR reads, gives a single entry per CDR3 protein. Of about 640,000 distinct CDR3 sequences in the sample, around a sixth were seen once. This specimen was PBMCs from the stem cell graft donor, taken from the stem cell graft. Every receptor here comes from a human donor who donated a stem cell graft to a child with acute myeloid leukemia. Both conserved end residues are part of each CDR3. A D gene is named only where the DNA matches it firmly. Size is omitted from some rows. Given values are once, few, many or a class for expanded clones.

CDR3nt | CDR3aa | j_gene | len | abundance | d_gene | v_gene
TGCAGTGCTAGGTTGGACAGGGGGTTCGGACAAGAGACCCAGTACTTC | CSARLDRGFGQETQYF | TRBJ2-5 | 16 | many | TRBD1 | TRBV20-1
TGTGCCACCAGTGATTTGACAAGGGACGGTGTCAATGAGCAGTTCTTC | CATSDLTRDGVNEQFF | TRBJ2-1 | 16 | NA | NA | TRBV24-1
TGTGCCAGCAGTTACGAAGCGGTCCATGAGCAGTTCTTC | CASSYEAVHEQFF | TRBJ2-1 | 13 | NA | NA | TRBV6-6
TGTGCCAGCACACGGAGGGCCGTCGGCAATTCACCCCTCCACTTT | CASTRRAVGNSPLHF | TRBJ1-6 | 15 | many | NA | TRBV6-2/TRBV6-3
TGTGCCAGCAGTTTTCGTAAGGTGGGACAAGAGACCCAGTACTTC | CASSFRKVGQETQYF | TRBJ2-5 | 15 | few | NA | TRBV12-3/TRBV12-4
TGTGCCAGCAGTCGACGCGACTGGCTGTGGTCGAACACTGAAGCTTTCTTT | CASSRRDWLWSNTEAFF | TRBJ1-1 | 17 | many | NA | TRBV12-3/TRBV12-4
TGCGCCAGCAGCCAAGGGCTGGACTACAATGAGCAGTTCTTC | CASSQGLDYNEQFF | TRBJ2-1 | 14 | many | NA | TRBV4-3
TGTGCCAGCAGTTTTCGGCCAAGCCAAGCCAACACCGGGGAGCTGTTTTTT | CASSFRPSQANTGELFF | TRBJ2-2 | 17 | NA | NA | TRBV12-3/TRBV12-4
TGTGCCAGCGGCTTGGGGCCCCCCGGGTCAACTAATTCACCCCTCCACTTT | CASGLGPPGSTNSPLHF | TRBJ1-6 | 17 | NA | NA | TRBV5-4
TGTGCCAGCAGCCTAGGGGGGACAGGGACCGGGGAGCTGTTTTTT | CASSLGGTGTGELFF | TRBJ2-2 | 15 | many | TRBD1 | TRBV7-2
TGTGCCAGCAGTGTTACTAGCGGGGGGCAAGAGACCCAGTACTTC | CASSVTSGGQETQYF | TRBJ2-5 | 15 | many | TRBD2 | TRBV6-4
TGCGCCAGCAGCCAAGGGCGGGAGCAGTTCTTC | CASSQGREQFF | TRBJ2-1 | 11 | few | NA | TRBV4-3
TGTGCCAGCAGTTTAGCGCAAAGGGGCAGGGCACCCCTCCACTTT | CASSLAQRGRAPLHF | TRBJ1-6 | 15 | NA | NA | TRBV12-3/TRBV12-4
TGCAGTGCGGGCAGCCCGTCCTACGAGCAGTACTTC | CSAGSPSYEQYF | TRBJ2-7 | 12 | many | NA | TRBV20-1
TGTGCCAGCAGTTTTTCAGGAGGCGCCACTGAAGCTTTCTTT | CASSFSGGATEAFF | TRBJ1-1 | 14 | few | NA | TRBV12-3/TRBV12-4
TGTGCCAGCAGCCTCGGGACAGGGTCTAACTATGGCTACACCTTC | CASSLGTGSNYGYTF | TRBJ1-2 | 15 | many | TRBD1 | TRBV7-9
TGCAGTGCTTTCCTAGCGGGGTCCTACAATGAGCAGTTCTTC | CSAFLAGSYNEQFF | TRBJ2-1 | 14 | few | TRBD2 | TRBV20-1
TGCGCCAGCAGCTGGGGGACAGGGGCGGTAGGGAACACTGAAGCTTTCTTT | CASSWGTGAVGNTEAFF | TRBJ1-1 | 17 | NA | TRBD1 | TRBV5-1
TGTGCCAGCAGTTCGGGGCTAGCGGCTCTCTACAATGAGCAGTTCTTC | CASSSGLAALYNEQFF | TRBJ2-1 | 16 | many | TRBD2 | TRBV12-3/TRBV12-4
TGTGCCAGCAGGCACCGGGACAGGGCGGTTGGGGCCAACGTCCTGACTTTC | CASRHRDRAVGANVLTF | TRBJ2-6 | 17 | NA | TRBD1 | TRBV12-3/TRBV12-4
TGTGCCAGCATCCCCCCGGGGGCCGCTGAAGCTTTCTTT | CASIPPGAAEAFF | TRBJ1-1 | 13 | NA | NA | TRBV5-5
TGTGCCAGCAGCTTATGGGGCCCTGAAGCTTTCTTT | CASSLWGPEAFF | TRBJ1-1 | 12 | NA | NA | TRBV7-2
TGTGCCAGCAGTCCTGAAAAACTGTTTTTT | CASSPEKLFF | TRBJ1-4 | 10 | many | NA | TRBV12-3/TRBV12-4